The entry below describes one T cell receptor (beta chain). Reverse transcription used 0.5 to 1 ug RNA and random hexamers. One entry per CDR3 protein results from TCRdb running MiXCR on the immunoSEQ multiplex PCR reads. Of about 240,000 distinct CDR3 sequences listed, almost 97% were seen once; the top ten hold under 0.12%. The sample belongs to a study of CD8 T cells in Susac syndrome. Germline lookup yields CDR1 SGHDN and CDR2 FVKESK. The CDR3 covers 13 residues. Trimming left V 0 bases short and J 6 bases short, with 9 bases between. The genes are TRBV14 and TRBJ2-7; D not resolved. The sequencing sample was made of CD4+ T cells from PBMCs. This sequence was found in a human donor with Susac syndrome. The CDR3 DNA follows: TGTGCCAGCAGCCAAGATTTGGTTTCCGAGCAGTACTTC. Amino acids: CASSQDLVSEQYF. The whole variable domain, remainder taken from reference TRBV14 and TRBJ2-7, is EAGVTQFPSHSVIEKGQTVTLRCDPISGHDNLYWYRRVMGKEIKFLLHFVKESKQDESGMPNNRFLAERTGGTYSTLKVQPAELEDSGVYFCASSQDLVSEQYFGPGTRLTVT.